These 25 T cell receptor beta chains came from one sample sequenced in a study of CD4 T cells in relation to SARS-CoV-2 and coronaviruses. TCRdb's copy holds only in-frame clones and misses some; the assay was immunoSEQ multiplex PCR. Of tens of thousands of clones in the sample, about 90% were seen once. Material for sequencing was naive CD4+ T cells from PBMCs. Subset described: naive CD4+ T cells isolated by negative enrichment. The receptors come from an adult with COVID-19.

The chain uses TRBV5-1 and TRBJ2-3; TRBD2 matches at 10 bases. Germline CDR1 SGHRS, CDR2 YFSETQ. CDR3 length: 15 amino acids. Trimming removed 6 bases from V and 0 bases from J; junction bases left unmatched: 4. CDR3 in amino acids: CASMLLAGSTDTQYF. The CDR3, as DNA: TGCGCCAGCATGCTACTAGCGGGGAGCACAGATACGCAGTATTTT.

The V and J genes are TRBV10-3 and TRBJ2-7, with D possibly matching TRBD2 (6 bases). The CDR3 is 13 amino acids. Trimming removed 8 bases at V and 3 bases at J, with 14 bases between. Germline V CDR1 and CDR2: ENHRY, SYGVKD. The DNA for the CDR3 is TGTGCCATCCGGGAGATTTGGGACTACGAGCAGTACTTC. This sequence encodes CAIREIWDYEQYF.

The CDR3 DNA reads as TGCGCCAGCAGCTTGATAAGCGGGAAGAACACCGGGGAGCTGTTTTTT. Protein: CASSLISGKNTGELFF. V and J are TRBV5-1 and TRBJ2-2, with 7 nucleotides matching TRBD2. The V segment lost 1 base and the J segment 1 base; nucleotides outside the gene matches: 4. The CDR3 runs 16 residues. The germline CDR1 and CDR2 sequences are SGHRS and YFSETQ.

This chain links TRBV7-9 with TRBJ1-3; D might be TRBD1 (5 bases). Germline V gene data show CDR1 as SEHNR and CDR2 as FQNEAQ (reference sequence). The CDR3 consists of 14 residues. Trimming pared 5 bases from V and 2 bases from J, leaving 10 bases between. DNA for the CDR3: TGTGCCAGCAGCCCCAGGGTCCCTGGAAACACCATATATTTT. It codes for CASSPRVPGNTIYF.

This chain joins TRBV28 and TRBJ1-1; D gene ambiguous. Trimming pared 6 bases from V and 1 base from J, leaving 15 bases between. CDR1 is MDHEN, CDR2 SYDVKM, per germline. This CDR3 has 15 amino acids. The chain's CDR3 is CASRARVTKNTEAFF. For the CDR3, the DNA is TGTGCCAGCAGGGCGAGGGTCACCAAGAACACTGAAGCTTTCTTT. The full variable domain, with the rest looked up from reference TRBV28 and TRBJ1-1, is DVKVTQSSRYLVKRTGEKVFLECVQDMDHENMFWYRQDPGLGLRLIYFSYDVKMKEKGDIPEGYSVSREKKERFSLILESASTNQTSMYLCASRARVTKNTEAFFGQGTRLTVV.

V usage is TRBV9 and J usage is TRBJ2-1; 9 bases are a match to TRBD2. The CDR3 is 15 amino acids. Trimming removed 5 bases from V and 0 bases from J; junction bases left unmatched: 3. Germline-derived CDR1 and CDR2 are SGDLS and YYNGEE. CDR3 bases: TGTGCCAGCAGTAATAGCGGGAGCTCCTACAATGAGCAGTTCTTC. This sequence encodes CASSNSGSSYNEQFF. Using reference TRBV9 and TRBJ2-1 for the parts outside the CDR3, the full variable domain is DSGVTQTPKHLITATGQRVTLRCSPRSGDLSVYWYQQSLDQGLQFLIQYYNGEERAKGNILERFSAQQFPDLHSELNLSSLELGDSALYFCASSNSGSSYNEQFFGPGTRLTVL.

This chain uses TRBV2 with TRBJ2-1; TRBD2 agrees at 7 bases. The junction had 14 bases not matched to a gene; V was cut back by 8 bases and J by 7 bases. Germline V lookup: CDR1 SNHLY, CDR2 FYNNEI. The CDR3 extends over 15 amino acids. CDR3 sequence reads: CASGKLARIGNEQFF. CDR3 in DNA: TGTGCCAGCGGAAAACTAGCGAGAATAGGGAATGAGCAGTTCTTC.

This clone was seen more than once but under ten times. CDR3 bases: TGCGCCAGCAGCTTAGACACAGGGGGCACAGATACGCAGTATTTT. It encodes CASSLDTGGTDTQYF. The V call is TRBV5-1, the J call TRBJ2-3; TRBD1 matches 7 bases. The V gene end was trimmed by 2 bases and the J gene end by 1 base; junction bases not matched to a gene: 4. The CDR3 length is 15 residues. CDR1 and CDR2 from the germline V gene are SGHRS and YFSETQ.

The chain links TRBV19 to TRBJ2-1; D is undetermined. V was shortened by 3 bases and J by 6 bases, with 15 bases between the two germline ends. CDR1 and CDR2 (germline): LNHDA, SQIVND (reference sequence). The CDR3 runs 15 residues. CDR3 coding DNA: TGTGCCAGTAGTATTAAGATTGAGTCCGTCAATGAGCAGTTCTTC. As protein: CASSIKIESVNEQFF. The variable domain in full, with the rest retrieved from reference TRBV19 and TRBJ2-1, is DGGITQSPKYLFRKEGQNVTLSCEQNLNHDAMYWYRQDPGQGLRLIYYSQIVNDFQKGDIAEGYSVSREKKESFPLTVTSAQKNPTAFYLCASSIKIESVNEQFFGPGTRLTVL.

The rearrangement uses TRBV15 and TRBJ1-2; D call uncertain. The germline V and J ends were trimmed by 0 bases and 4 bases, with 3 bases remaining between them. Germline CDR1 reads LNHNV; CDR2 reads YYDKDF (reference sequence). This CDR3 has 12 amino acids. The CDR3 spells CATSRDSYGYTF. CDR3 coding DNA: TGTGCCACCAGCAGAGACAGCTATGGCTACACCTTC.

The V call is TRBV2, the J call TRBJ2-3; D is perhaps TRBD2 (5 bases). CDR3 length equals 16 residues. The ends were cut back, 6 bases at V and 3 bases at J, with 19 bases in the middle. CDR1 is SNHLY, CDR2 FYNNEI, per germline. The CDR3 DNA reads TGTGCCAGCAGGGGGTTCGGGGTGCGGGTTACAGATACGCAGTATTTT. This gives the protein CASRGFGVRVTDTQYF.

The genes are TRBV11-2 and TRBJ2-1; D is ambiguous. Between the trimmed V and J ends, which lost 3 bases and 4 bases, there was a span of 4 bases. Germline V lookup: CDR1 SGHAT, CDR2 FQNNGV. The CDR3 has 12 residues. In DNA, the CDR3 is TGTGCCAGCAGCTTTGCGTACAATGAGCAGTTCTTC. Its protein product is CASSFAYNEQFF.

The chain carries TRBV2 and TRBJ1-1; 8 bases fit TRBD1. Germline assignment: CDR1 SNHLY and CDR2 FYNNEI. V lost 6 bases to trimming and J lost 10 bases; unmatched junction nucleotides: 10. CDR3 length: 13 residues. In nucleotides, the CDR3 is TGTGCCAGCAGGACAGGGGTAGGACCTGGAGCTTTCTTT. It encodes CASRTGVGPGAFF.

The chain uses TRBV9 and TRBJ1-4; perhaps TRBD1 as D (5 bases). CDR1 and CDR2 (germline): SGDLS, YYNGEE. With 0 bases removed from V and 4 bases from J, the gap between germline ends came to 7 bases. The CDR3 contains 14 residues. The CDR3 nucleotides read TGTGCCAGCAGCGTAGACCAGGGTAATGAAAAACTGTTTTTT. Its translation is CASSVDQGNEKLFF.

The rearrangement links TRBV7-3 to TRBJ2-3, with 8 bases fitting TRBD2. With V trimmed by 5 bases and J by 3 bases, 13 bases remained unmatched. The CDR3 contains 17 residues. In germline, CDR1 is SGHTA, CDR2 FQGTGA. CDR3 DNA: TGTGCCAGCAGCCGTGCACGCGCCGGGAGGGGTACAGATACGCAGTATTTT. As protein: CASSRARAGRGTDTQYF.

The genes are TRBV12-3 or TRBV12-4 and TRBJ2-1; D is possibly TRBD2 (5 bases). The V gene lost 5 bases and the J gene lost 16 bases, with 15 bases spanning the gap. There are 11 residues in the CDR3. The DNA of the CDR3 is TGTGCCAGCAGTCGCGAGGGCCTGCGATTCTTC. Its translation is CASSREGLRFF.

CDR3 in DNA: TGTGCCATCAGTGACCCCCCTAGCGGCAAGGGGGATACGCAGTATTTT. Its translation is CAISDPPSGKGDTQYF. The chain recombines TRBV10-3 with TRBJ2-3; 7 nucleotides agree with TRBD2. The germline gives CDR1 ENHRY, CDR2 SYGVKD. V shed 3 bases and J 6 bases; nucleotides not matched to a gene: 12. This CDR3 spans 16 amino acids.

This chain joins TRBV7-9 and TRBJ2-1; 16 nucleotides agree with TRBD2. Germline assignment: CDR1 SEHNR and CDR2 FQNEAQ (reference sequence). This CDR3 is built from 17 residues. The V gene end was trimmed by 5 bases and the J gene end by 4 bases; junction bases not matched to a gene: 5. The CDR3 sequence is CASSPPGLAGGYNEQFF. In nucleotides, the CDR3 is TGTGCCAGCAGCCCCCCGGGACTAGCGGGAGGGTACAATGAGCAGTTCTTC. The whole variable domain, filled in from reference TRBV7-9 and TRBJ2-1, reads DTGVSQNPRHKITKRGQNVTFRCDPISEHNRLYWYRQTLGQGPEFLTYFQNEAQLEKSRLLSDRFSAERPKGSFSTLEIQRTEQGDSAMYLCASSPPGLAGGYNEQFFGPGTRLTVL.

The rearrangement joins TRBV6-5 to TRBJ2-2, with D hard to call. Germline V CDR1 and CDR2: MNHEY, SVGAGI. This CDR3 spans 11 amino acids. V lost 6 bases and J 4 bases, leaving 3 bases between the germline ends. The CDR3, as DNA: TGTGCCAGCAGCCGCACCGGGGAGCTGTTTTTT. Its protein product is CASSRTGELFF.

The rearrangement uses TRBV9 and TRBJ2-2; a possible D gene is TRBD2 (6 bases). The V gene's germline CDR1 is SGDLS and CDR2 YYNGEE. Trimming shortened V by 3 bases and J by 1 base, and 7 bases separated the two germline ends. This CDR3 contains 14 residues. The CDR3 reads CASSGRGNTGELFF. CDR3 sequence (DNA): TGTGCCAGCAGCGGGCGGGGGAACACCGGGGAGCTGTTTTTT.

CDR3 bases: TGTGCCAGCAGGGGGGACGGGGGGTATAATTCACCCCTCCACTTT. It is translated as CASRGDGGYNSPLHF. The gene calls are TRBV2 and TRBJ1-6; possibly TRBD1 for D (5 bases). The V gene's germline CDR1 is SNHLY and CDR2 FYNNEI. Trimming left V 6 bases short and J 4 bases short, with 13 bases between. The CDR3 sequence is 15 residues long.

This chain connects TRBV18 to TRBJ2-7; no firm D call. The length of the CDR3 is 12 residues. With 6 bases removed from V and 6 bases from J, the gap between germline ends came to 12 bases. The germline V gene encodes CDR1 KGHSH and CDR2 LQKENI. The CDR3 is CASSGPSREQYF. DNA for the CDR3: TGTGCCAGCTCCGGGCCCTCTCGCGAGCAGTACTTC.

The chain joins TRBV18 to TRBJ2-5; maybe TRBD1 (5 bases). The V gene's germline CDR1 is KGHSH and CDR2 LQKENI. Trimming cost V 9 bases and J 6 bases, with 17 bases left between them. This CDR3 has 13 amino acids. CDR3: CASMDINFQTQYF. The CDR3 DNA follows: TGTGCCAGTATGGACATTAACTTCCAGACCCAGTACTTC.

The chain carries TRBV6-2 or TRBV6-3 and TRBJ1-2, with 9 bases fitting TRBD1. Trimming cost V 2 bases and J 4 bases; bases outside gene matches: 8. Per germline, CDR1 MNHEY and CDR2 SVGEGT. CDR3 length equals 16 residues. CDR3 loop: CASSYPGQGYGYGYTF. As DNA, the CDR3 is TGTGCCAGCAGTTACCCGGGACAGGGCTATGGCTATGGCTACACCTTC.

About this clone itself: An end of the junction does not agree with germline; a read error may underlie this. The rearrangement links TRBV19 to TRBJ2-1; D is uncertain. The CDR3 is made up of 10 amino acids. Germline V gene sequence: CDR1 LNHDA, CDR2 SQIVND (reference sequence). The DNA of the CDR3 is TGTGCCAGTAGTGGTTTAATGAGCGTCTTC. Its protein product is CASSGLMSVF. Full variable domain (remainder filled in from reference TRBV19 and TRBJ2-1): DGGITQSPKYLFRKEGQNVTLSCEQNLNHDAMYWYRQDPGQGLRLIYYSQIVNDFQKGDIAEGYSVSREKKESFPLTVTSAQKNPTAFYLCASSGLMSVFGPGTRLTVL.